Listed below are T cell receptor beta chains from one sample, sequenced in a study of cytomegalovirus exposure and HLA in healthy donors. Only in-frame clones appear in the TCRdb table, and some are missing; sequencing was by immunoSEQ multiplex PCR. In the table there are 110,000 to 150,000 clones, around 83% of which are singletons. The material sequenced was PBMCs. The origin of the receptors is a man aged 40-49 years in good health and CMV-seropositive. The CDR3 runs from the conserved cysteine through the conserved F or W. Each record gives: CDR3 DNA, CDR3 protein, V gene, clone size, J gene, D gene. The D gene is left open where the match is weak. Only some rows state a clone size, as once, few, many or a class for expanded clones.

cdr3_nt: TGTGCCAGCAGTGAAAGGGGGGGAGGGACTGAAGCTTTCTTT; cdr3_aa: CASSERGGGTEAFF; v_call: TRBV2; clone_size: .; j_call: TRBJ1-1; d_call: .
cdr3_nt: TGTGCCAGCAGCGGAGCGGGAGGGGCCACCGGGGAGCTGTTTTTT; cdr3_aa: CASSGAGGATGELFF; v_call: TRBV7-8; clone_size: few; j_call: TRBJ2-2; d_call: TRBD2
cdr3_nt: TGTGCCAGCAGTTACTCAGGGGTCGGATTAGGGCAGTACTTC; cdr3_aa: CASSYSGVGLGQYF; v_call: TRBV6-6; clone_size: once; j_call: TRBJ2-7; d_call: .
cdr3_nt: TGTGCCAGCAGCGGCCGGGACAGGGTGAGATATGGCTACACCTTC; cdr3_aa: CASSGRDRVRYGYTF; v_call: TRBV7-9; clone_size: .; j_call: TRBJ1-2; d_call: TRBD1
cdr3_nt: TGTGCCACCAGCAGCGCGGGAGTTGACTACAATGAGCAGTTCTTC; cdr3_aa: CATSSAGVDYNEQFF; v_call: TRBV15; clone_size: .; j_call: TRBJ2-1; d_call: TRBD2
cdr3_nt: TGTGCCAGCCGCAGGGTACCCGAGGAAAAACTGTTTTTT; cdr3_aa: CASRRVPEEKLFF; v_call: TRBV11-2; clone_size: .; j_call: TRBJ1-4; d_call: .
cdr3_nt: TGTGCCAGCAGACTAGGACAGAACAATGAGCAGTTCTTC; cdr3_aa: CASRLGQNNEQFF; v_call: TRBV6-1; clone_size: .; j_call: TRBJ2-1; d_call: .
cdr3_nt: TGTGCCAGTAGTATAGTTTCATCCAGGGGCAATGAGCAGTTCTTC; cdr3_aa: CASSIVSSRGNEQFF; v_call: TRBV19; clone_size: .; j_call: TRBJ2-1; d_call: .
cdr3_nt: TGTGCCAGCGTGGCAACCGTGTCGAACACTGAAGCTTTCTTT; cdr3_aa: CASVATVSNTEAFF; v_call: TRBV25-1; clone_size: few; j_call: TRBJ1-1; d_call: .
cdr3_nt: TGTGCCAGCAGCTCTTTGGACAGGGGGCAACGGGGCTACACCTTC; cdr3_aa: CASSSLDRGQRGYTF; v_call: TRBV7-9; clone_size: .; j_call: TRBJ1-2; d_call: TRBD1
cdr3_nt: TGTGCCAGCAGCGAATCTCACAGTGCTGAAGCTTTCTTT; cdr3_aa: CASSESHSAEAFF; v_call: TRBV7-3; clone_size: few; j_call: TRBJ1-1; d_call: .
cdr3_nt: TGTGCCAGCAGCCAAGACAGGCAAGCTTTCTTT; cdr3_aa: CASSQDRQAFF; v_call: TRBV14; clone_size: .; j_call: TRBJ1-1; d_call: .
cdr3_nt: TGTGCCAGCAGTGGAAACGCGGACGAGCAGTACTTC; cdr3_aa: CASSGNADEQYF; v_call: TRBV25-1; clone_size: .; j_call: TRBJ2-7; d_call: .
cdr3_nt: TGTGCCAGCAGCTGGTCATCGGAGCGGAGGGAATTGCAGTACTTC; cdr3_aa: CASSWSSERRELQYF; v_call: TRBV7-3; clone_size: .; j_call: TRBJ2-7; d_call: .
cdr3_nt: TGTGCCAGCTCACCAAGGCACAGGGGGGAGACCCAGTACTTC; cdr3_aa: CASSPRHRGETQYF; v_call: TRBV18; clone_size: .; j_call: TRBJ2-5; d_call: TRBD1
cdr3_nt: TGTGCCAGCAGCTATACAGGGGGCAAAAAGACCCAGTACTTC; cdr3_aa: CASSYTGGKKTQYF; v_call: TRBV27; clone_size: .; j_call: TRBJ2-5; d_call: TRBD1
cdr3_nt: TGCGCCAGCAGCTTGTATTTGACAGGGGGGACTGAAGCTTTCTTT; cdr3_aa: CASSLYLTGGTEAFF; v_call: TRBV5-1; clone_size: .; j_call: TRBJ1-1; d_call: TRBD1
cdr3_nt: TGCGCCAGCAGTGATGGGACTAGCGGGAGTATCTACGAGCAGTACTTC; cdr3_aa: CASSDGTSGSIYEQYF; v_call: TRBV10-1; clone_size: .; j_call: TRBJ2-7; d_call: TRBD2
cdr3_nt: TGTGCCAGCAGCTTGGGGGCCGCAGGGGTCGGAGAAAAACTGTTTTTT; cdr3_aa: CASSLGAAGVGEKLFF; v_call: TRBV5-5; clone_size: .; j_call: TRBJ1-4; d_call: .
cdr3_nt: TGTGCCAGCAGCTCGACAGGGCTCCGGGAGCAGTACTTC; cdr3_aa: CASSSTGLREQYF; v_call: TRBV7-6; clone_size: .; j_call: TRBJ2-7; d_call: TRBD1
cdr3_nt: TGTGCCAGCAGCTTCGGAGCGGCAGATACGCAGTATTTT; cdr3_aa: CASSFGAADTQYF; v_call: TRBV7-9; clone_size: .; j_call: TRBJ2-3; d_call: .
cdr3_nt: TGTGCCAGCAGAAAGGGGAGGGGGGAGCTGTTTTTT; cdr3_aa: CASRKGRGELFF; v_call: TRBV27; clone_size: .; j_call: TRBJ2-2; d_call: .
cdr3_nt: TGCAGCGTTGAAGATCGATGGAGGGAAATAGATACGCAGTATTTT; cdr3_aa: CSVEDRWREIDTQYF; v_call: TRBV29-1; clone_size: .; j_call: TRBJ2-3; d_call: .
cdr3_nt: TGTGCCATCAGCACCGGACAGGCTCCTCAGCCCCAGCATTTT; cdr3_aa: CAISTGQAPQPQHF; v_call: TRBV10-3; clone_size: .; j_call: TRBJ1-5; d_call: TRBD1
cdr3_nt: TGTGCCAGCAGCTCGGACAGCTACAATGAGCAGTTCTTC; cdr3_aa: CASSSDSYNEQFF; v_call: TRBV11-3; clone_size: few; j_call: TRBJ2-1; d_call: .
cdr3_nt: TGTGCCAGCAGCTTAGATCGTCTTCAGCCCCAGCATTTT; cdr3_aa: CASSLDRLQPQHF; v_call: TRBV11-2; clone_size: .; j_call: TRBJ1-5; d_call: .
cdr3_nt: TGTGCCAGCAGTTGGAGCGGGGGAGAATACACAGATACGCAGTATTTT; cdr3_aa: CASSWSGGEYTDTQYF; v_call: TRBV27; clone_size: .; j_call: TRBJ2-3; d_call: TRBD2
cdr3_nt: TGTGCCAGCAGCTTATCGTTCGGAGTTGAAGCTTTCTTT; cdr3_aa: CASSLSFGVEAFF; v_call: TRBV7-9; clone_size: .; j_call: TRBJ1-1; d_call: .
cdr3_nt: TGCGCCAGCAGCTTGGAAGGGACTAGTGACAATGAGCAGTTCTTC; cdr3_aa: CASSLEGTSDNEQFF; v_call: TRBV5-1; clone_size: few; j_call: TRBJ2-1; d_call: TRBD2
cdr3_nt: TGTGCCAGCAGCCAAGATCTGGCCGGGACAGCCCACACCCAGACCCAGTACTTC; cdr3_aa: CASSQDLAGTAHTQTQYF; v_call: TRBV4-2; clone_size: .; j_call: TRBJ2-5; d_call: TRBD1
cdr3_nt: TGTGCCAGCGGAAGGGACAGGGATTCACCCCTCCACTTT; cdr3_aa: CASGRDRDSPLHF; v_call: TRBV6-4; clone_size: .; j_call: TRBJ1-6; d_call: TRBD1
cdr3_nt: TGTGCCAGCAGCTCCCTTCGCGGGACTAGCGGGGGCCACAATGAGCAGTTCTTC; cdr3_aa: CASSSLRGTSGGHNEQFF; v_call: TRBV7-6; clone_size: .; j_call: TRBJ2-1; d_call: TRBD2
cdr3_nt: TGTGCCAGCAGCTTAATGACAGAGCAGTACTTC; cdr3_aa: CASSLMTEQYF; v_call: TRBV7-9; clone_size: .; j_call: TRBJ2-7; d_call: .
cdr3_nt: TGTGCCAGCAGCTTGACAGGGGTTATGTACGAGCAGTACTTC; cdr3_aa: CASSLTGVMYEQYF; v_call: TRBV7-9; clone_size: medium-sized; j_call: TRBJ2-7; d_call: TRBD1
cdr3_nt: TGTGCCAGCAGTTACTCGTTCGGGGGGGACTCACCCCTCCACTTT; cdr3_aa: CASSYSFGGDSPLHF; v_call: TRBV6-5; clone_size: .; j_call: TRBJ1-6; d_call: .
cdr3_nt: TGTGCCAGCAGCCCCACCCTCTACGGTGAGCAGTTCTTC; cdr3_aa: CASSPTLYGEQFF; v_call: TRBV7-6; clone_size: .; j_call: TRBJ2-1; d_call: .
cdr3_nt: TGTGCCAGCAGTGACCGGGACACCTACGAGCAGTACTTC; cdr3_aa: CASSDRDTYEQYF; v_call: TRBV6-4; clone_size: once; j_call: TRBJ2-7; d_call: .
cdr3_nt: TGTGCCAGCAGCTCACTCCAAGAGACCCAGTACTTC; cdr3_aa: CASSSLQETQYF; v_call: TRBV7-9; clone_size: .; j_call: TRBJ2-5; d_call: .
cdr3_nt: TGTGCCAGTAAAGGGAGGGGGGACAACTATGGCTACACCTTC; cdr3_aa: CASKGRGDNYGYTF; v_call: TRBV19; clone_size: .; j_call: TRBJ1-2; d_call: .
cdr3_nt: TGTGCCAGTAGTGAAGACAGGGGATGGGGACTCTACGAGCAGTACTTC; cdr3_aa: CASSEDRGWGLYEQYF; v_call: TRBV19; clone_size: .; j_call: TRBJ2-7; d_call: TRBD1
cdr3_nt: TGTGCCAGCAGCCTCAATGCCTACGAGCAGTACTTC; cdr3_aa: CASSLNAYEQYF; v_call: TRBV4-2; clone_size: .; j_call: TRBJ2-7; d_call: .
cdr3_nt: TGTGCCACCGGTGCGGGCGGGGAGCTGTTTTTT; cdr3_aa: CATGAGGELFF; v_call: TRBV10-3; clone_size: .; j_call: TRBJ2-2; d_call: .
cdr3_nt: TGTGCCAGCAGCTTTACTCAGGGGGCGCCCTACAATGAGCAGTTCTTC; cdr3_aa: CASSFTQGAPYNEQFF; v_call: TRBV13; clone_size: .; j_call: TRBJ2-1; d_call: TRBD1
cdr3_nt: TGTGCCAGCACCAAGGAGGGTACAAATAATTCACCCCTCCACTTT; cdr3_aa: CASTKEGTNNSPLHF; v_call: TRBV11-3; clone_size: .; j_call: TRBJ1-6; d_call: .
cdr3_nt: TGTGCCAGCAGCCGAGGTTCCGGGACAGGGAATAATTCACCCCTCCACTTT; cdr3_aa: CASSRGSGTGNNSPLHF; v_call: TRBV7-9; clone_size: .; j_call: TRBJ1-6; d_call: TRBD1
cdr3_nt: TGTGCCAGCAGCGTAGGGGGGGAAGCTCAGCCCCAGCATTTT; cdr3_aa: CASSVGGEAQPQHF; v_call: TRBV9; clone_size: .; j_call: TRBJ1-5; d_call: .
cdr3_nt: TGTGCCAGCTCACCGGCGGCTAGCACAGATACGCAGTATTTT; cdr3_aa: CASSPAASTDTQYF; v_call: TRBV18; clone_size: few; j_call: TRBJ2-3; d_call: .
cdr3_nt: TGTGCCAGCAGTTTAATAGCGGGAGGGCTCAATGAGCAGTTCTTC; cdr3_aa: CASSLIAGGLNEQFF; v_call: TRBV27; clone_size: .; j_call: TRBJ2-1; d_call: TRBD2
cdr3_nt: TGTGCTAGCAGCTTACGGGTTGAGGACGAGCAGTACTTC; cdr3_aa: CASSLRVEDEQYF; v_call: TRBV7-7; clone_size: .; j_call: TRBJ2-7; d_call: .
cdr3_nt: TGCGCCAGCAGCTCCGGGACTAGCGGGGGGGGAGAGACCCAGTACTTC; cdr3_aa: CASSSGTSGGGETQYF; v_call: TRBV5-1; clone_size: .; j_call: TRBJ2-5; d_call: TRBD2
cdr3_nt: TGTGCCTCCAGGGGCGGGAGTGGGGAGCAGTTCTTC; cdr3_aa: CASRGGSGEQFF; v_call: TRBV2; clone_size: .; j_call: TRBJ2-1; d_call: .
cdr3_nt: TGTGCCAGCAGGCCGGGACAGGATTATGGCTACACCTTC; cdr3_aa: CASRPGQDYGYTF; v_call: TRBV6-1; clone_size: few; j_call: TRBJ1-2; d_call: TRBD1
cdr3_nt: TGCGCCAGCAGCTTGGACAGGGACAAACCGAACACTGAAGCTTTCTTT; cdr3_aa: CASSLDRDKPNTEAFF; v_call: TRBV5-1; clone_size: .; j_call: TRBJ1-1; d_call: .
cdr3_nt: TGTGCCAGCAGTGAATACCCAAACAATGAGCAGTTCTTC; cdr3_aa: CASSEYPNNEQFF; v_call: TRBV25-1; clone_size: .; j_call: TRBJ2-1; d_call: .
cdr3_nt: TGTGCCAGCAGTTACAGGCAGGCAGCTGAAGCTTTCTTT; cdr3_aa: CASSYRQAAEAFF; v_call: TRBV6-5; clone_size: .; j_call: TRBJ1-1; d_call: .